Presented here are 19 T cell receptor beta chains from one specimen sequenced in a study of Graves' ophthalmopathy and Graves' hyperthyroidism. Amplification targeted the TCR beta CDR3 regions, with RNA transcripts as the source material. HTBI-primed RT-PCR formed the first round, and a multiplex PCR formed the second. TCRdb used MiXCR to reprocess the multiplex PCR reads, holding one entry per CDR3 protein. Of 350,000 to 400,000 distinct CDR3 sequences in the sample, 15% were seen once. The sequenced sample consisted of peripheral blood. The receptors shown here come from a young woman with stable Graves' hyperthyroidism.

V usage is TRBV30 and J usage is TRBJ1-2; D not resolved. The CDR3 loop spans 12 amino acids. Germline loops: CDR1 GTSNPN, CDR2 SVGIG (reference sequence). V was cut by 5 bases and J by 0 bases, with 7 bases left in between. This CDR3 reads CAWAKSNYGYTF. CDR3 sequence (DNA): TGTGCCTGGGCTAAATCTAACTATGGCTACACCTTC.

Comment on this clonotype: A read error may explain this, as a much larger clone is one base away. CDR3: CASRLDGGFGTEAFF. For the CDR3, the DNA is TGTGCCAGCAGATTGGACGGGGGGTTCGGCACTGAAGCTTTCTTT. The rearrangement uses TRBV6-2 or TRBV6-3 and TRBJ1-1; D perhaps matches TRBD1 (5 bases). CDR1 and CDR2 (germline): MNHEY, SVGEGT. V was clipped by 6 bases and J by 4 bases, with 18 bases between them. The CDR3 consists of 15 residues.

This clonotype occurred many times. The chain couples TRBV5-1 to TRBJ1-6; the D is unclear. The germline V and J ends were trimmed by 3 bases and 8 bases, with 12 bases remaining between them. The germline V gene encodes CDR1 SGHRS and CDR2 YFSETQ. The CDR3 has 14 amino acids. The CDR3 reads CASSSPASDSPLHF. CDR3 in DNA: TGCGCCAGCAGCTCCCCTGCGTCAGATTCACCCCTCCACTTT.

This clonotype was seen ten or more times. This chain links TRBV6-5 with TRBJ1-2; the match to TRBD1 covers 9 bases. Germline CDR1 MNHEY, CDR2 SVGAGI. This CDR3 comprises 16 residues. The V segment lost 4 bases and the J segment 4 bases; nucleotides outside the gene matches: 10. The CDR3 sequence: CASSLSTGGYRYGYTF. CDR3 in DNA: TGTGCCAGCAGTTTGAGTACAGGGGGCTACCGCTATGGCTACACCTTC.

This chain connects TRBV6-1 to TRBJ1-5; D remains ambiguous. Germline V gene sequence: CDR1 MNHNS, CDR2 SASEGT. The CDR3 totals 12 residues. Trimming left V 6 bases short and J 4 bases short, with 7 bases between. The CDR3 reads CASSVANQPQHF. For the CDR3, the DNA is TGTGCCAGCAGCGTAGCGAATCAGCCCCAGCATTTT.

This clonotype was seen at least ten times. J is TRBJ1-1 and V is TRBV20-1, with 7 bases lining up with TRBD1. Trimming cost V 4 bases and J 5 bases; bases outside gene matches: 7. The CDR3 sequence is 13 residues long. In germline, CDR1 is DFQATT, CDR2 SNEGSKA (reference sequence). This chain's CDR3 is CSATQGIGTEAFF. CDR3 coding DNA: TGCAGTGCTACACAGGGGATAGGGACTGAAGCTTTCTTT.

This clonotype appeared many times. Relative to the germline gene, one junction end is altered; a read error may explain this. The J gene is TRBJ1-1, the V gene TRBV7-7; 7 bases match TRBD1. CDR3 size: 18 residues. Per germline, CDR1 SSHAT and CDR2 FNYEAQ (reference sequence). As DNA, the CDR3 is TGTGCTAGCAGCTTAGCCTCAGAAAGGGGGCACGGAAACACTGAAGCTTTCTTT. Its translation: CASSLASERGHGNTEAFF.

This clonotype was seen repeatedly, ten times or more. The gene calls are TRBV12-5 and TRBJ1-1; D unresolved. The CDR3 has 13 residues. Germline values: CDR1 LGHNT, CDR2 FRNRAP. V was trimmed by 10 bases and J by 3 bases, leaving 15 bases between them. The CDR3 nucleotides read TGTGCTACCTCCACCCGGGAGGACACTGAAGCTTTCTTT. Translated, it gives CATSTREDTEAFF. The full variable domain, in which reference TRBV12-5 and TRBJ1-1 provide the parts outside the CDR3, is DARVTQTPRHKVTEMGQEVTMRCQPILGHNTVFWYRQTMMQGLELLAYFRNRAPLDDSGMPKDRFSAEMPDATLATLKIQPSEPRDSAVYFCATSTREDTEAFFGQGTRLTVV.

This clonotype showed up many times. The chain carries TRBV10-3 and TRBJ2-7; D possibly corresponds to TRBD2 (5 bases). The CDR3 has 16 amino acids. Trimming removed 0 bases from V and 5 bases from J, with 17 bases in between. Per germline, CDR1 ENHRY and CDR2 SYGVKD. CDR3 nucleotide sequence: TGTGCCATCAGTGAGTCGACTCCCGGGAAATGGGACGAGCAGTACTTC. This codes for CAISESTPGKWDEQYF.

The gene calls are TRBV9 and TRBJ2-7; D is possibly TRBD2 (5 bases). Between the trimmed V and J ends, which lost 2 bases and 3 bases, there was a span of 15 bases. Germline V gives CDR1 SGDLS, CDR2 YYNGEE. The CDR3 runs to 15 residues. CDR3 coding DNA: TGTGCCAGCAGCGTGGGAGCCGGGATTCACTACGAGCAGTACTTC. Protein product: CASSVGAGIHYEQYF.

In regard to this clonotype: A read error may account for a junction end that differs from germline. This rearrangement joins TRBV7-2 to TRBJ2-5; D is possibly TRBD1 (5 bases). The CDR3 contains 14 residues. CDR1 is SGHTA and CDR2 is FQGNSA in the germline V gene. This CDR3 reads CASSLGQGQVTQYF. The CDR3 DNA reads as TGTGCCAGCAGCTTGGGCCAGGGCCAAGTGACCCAGTACTTC.

There are many counts of this clonotype. The gene calls are TRBV5-5 and TRBJ2-7; possible D gene TRBD1, 5 bases. Germline V gene sequence: CDR1 SGHKS, CDR2 YYEKEE (reference sequence). Trimming took off 0 bases at V and 0 bases at J, with 7 bases between the two ends. The CDR3 is 14 amino acids. The DNA of the CDR3 is TGTGCCAGCAGCTTGGGACAGAACTCCTACGAGCAGTACTTC. Its protein is CASSLGQNSYEQYF.

Concerning this clonotype: At one of its ends the junction is not consistent with the germline gene, which may arise from a read error. The chain combines TRBV6-5 with TRBJ1-5; D is unresolved. The CDR3 is 14 amino acids. CDR1 is MNHEY and CDR2 is SVGAGI in the germline V gene. DNA for the CDR3: TGTGCCAGCAGTTACGCCACGGGAGATCAGCCTCAGCATTTT. Its protein is CASSYATGDQPQHF.

This clonotype has a count of ten or more. The chain is built from TRBV2 and TRBJ1-2; D is unresolved. CDR1 SNHLY and CDR2 FYNNEI come from the germline V gene. V lost 7 bases, J lost 2 bases, and 14 bases lay in between. The CDR3 totals 14 residues. CDR3 nucleotides: TGTGCCAGCACAGATGCTTACCGGAACTATGGCTACACCTTC. Translated: CASTDAYRNYGYTF.

About this clonotype itself: This could be a read error, since a much larger clone is one nucleotide away. This sequence joins TRBV5-1 and TRBJ2-7; the D is unclear. Germline V gene sequence: CDR1 SGHRS, CDR2 YFSETQ. V was cut by 4 bases and J by 2 bases, with 19 bases left in between. The CDR3 totals 16 residues. CDR3 sequence: CASSPAEMGFTYEQYF. CDR3 in DNA: TGCGCCAGCAGCCCGGCCGAGATGGGGTTTACCTACGAGCAGTACTTC.

Many counts were recorded for this clonotype. The chain couples TRBV27 to TRBJ2-7; D is possibly TRBD2 (7 bases). The V gene lost 4 bases and the J gene lost 4 bases, with 11 bases spanning the gap. The CDR3 loop spans 13 amino acids. CDR1 is MNHEY, CDR2 SMNVEV, per germline (reference sequence). CDR3 bases: TGTGCCAGCAGTTGGGGGGGGCGATACGAGCAGTACTTC. Amino acids: CASSWGGRYEQYF.

Ten or more counts support this clonotype. The V gene is TRBV19, the J gene TRBJ1-2; a weak D match, TRBD1 (5 bases). V was trimmed by 4 bases and J by 0 bases, leaving 15 bases between them. The length of the CDR3 is 16 residues. CDR1 and CDR2 from the germline V gene are LNHDA and SQIVND (reference sequence). The CDR3 DNA reads as TGTGCCAGTAGTACTTCCGGACATAGAGCTAACTATGGCTACACCTTC. Protein product: CASSTSGHRANYGYTF.

V usage is TRBV12-3 or TRBV12-4 and J usage is TRBJ1-4, with 7 nucleotides matching TRBD1. This CDR3 is 17 amino acids long. V lost 6 bases and J lost 0; bases outside the gene matches: 10. The DNA for the CDR3 is TGTGCCAGCAGAATGGGACAGCGCATGGCAACTAATGAAAAACTGTTTTTT. Amino acid sequence: CASRMGQRMATNEKLFF.

Many counts were recorded for this clonotype. The J gene is TRBJ1-2, the V gene TRBV12-3 or TRBV12-4, with 10 bases that match TRBD1. V lost 1 base, J lost 8 bases, and 7 bases stayed unmatched. This CDR3 spans 15 amino acids. For the CDR3, the DNA is TGTGCCAGCAGTTTAGACGACAGGGGGCGACGGGGCTACACCTTC. This sequence encodes CASSLDDRGRRGYTF.